The 7 T cell receptor beta chains below come from one sample, sequenced in a study of T cells in Graves' hyperthyroidism and ophthalmopathy. RNA transcripts were the template for amplifying TCR beta CDR3 regions. RT-PCR in the first round (using the HTBI primer set) targeted the TCR CDR3. TCRdb used MiXCR to reprocess the multiplex PCR reads, holding one entry per CDR3 protein. The repertoire holds a few hundred thousand distinct CDR3 sequences, with 20% to 25% as singletons. Sequencing input: blood. These receptors were collected from a woman aged 70-85 years with Graves' ophthalmopathy.

This clonotype has at least ten counts. This rearrangement joins TRBV12-3 or TRBV12-4 to TRBJ1-2, with 9 bases matching TRBD1. Unmatched junction bases numbered 6, after V lost 5 bases and J lost 8 bases. The CDR3 runs 13 residues. CDR3 residues: CASSGTGRYGYTF. The CDR3 DNA reads TGTGCCAGCAGTGGGACAGGGCGTTACGGCTACACCTTC.

Points on this clonotype: This may be a read error: a much more frequent sequence differs by one nucleotide. The chain joins TRBV19 to TRBJ1-1; D is perhaps TRBD1 (5 bases). The CDR3 extends over 16 amino acids. The germline V gene has CDR1 LNHDA and CDR2 SQIVND (reference sequence). The CDR3 is CAGSIAGALMNTEAFF. CDR3 nucleotides: TGTGCCGGTAGTATTGCCGGGGCCTTGATGAACACTGAAGCTTTCTTT.

This clonotype has ten or more counts. Here the CDR3 DNA reads TGTGCCAGCAGTCCGACAGGCCACACTGAAGCTTTCTTT. This sequence encodes CASSPTGHTEAFF. The rearrangement joins TRBV2 to TRBJ1-1; possibly TRBD1 for D (6 bases). The CDR3 extends over 13 amino acids. Trimming removed 5 bases at V and 3 bases at J, with 10 bases between. CDR1 and CDR2 from the germline V gene are SNHLY and FYNNEI.

This clonotype has a count of ten or more. The J gene is TRBJ1-1, the V gene TRBV15; a weak D match, TRBD1 (5 bases). The CDR3 covers 13 residues. The germline V gene has CDR1 LNHNV and CDR2 YYDKDF (reference sequence). V was trimmed by 5 bases and J by 4 bases, leaving 11 bases between them. The CDR3 here is CATSPGGITEAFF. As DNA, the CDR3 is TGTGCCACCAGCCCCGGGGGTATCACTGAAGCTTTCTTT.

Only a few counts were recorded for this clonotype. One end of the junction varies from germline; a read error may be responsible. The CDR3 DNA reads as TGTGCTAGCAGCCTCGGGACAGCCTCCGAGCAGTACTTC. Its translation is CASSLGTASEQYF. The chain links TRBV7-7 to TRBJ2-7; TRBD1 agrees at 7 bases. Germline CDR1 reads SSHAT; CDR2 reads FNYEAQ (reference sequence). This CDR3 is 13 amino acids long.

Concerning this clonotype itself: At one boundary the junction diverges from the germline segment, which might be a read error. The chain has TRBV29-1 and TRBJ1-5, with D maybe TRBD1 (5 bases). The length of the CDR3 is 12 residues. In germline, CDR1 is SQVTM, CDR2 ANQGSEA. CDR3 sequence: CSVRDGKQPQHF. The CDR3 DNA reads as TGCAGCGTCCGGGACGGCAAACAGCCCCAGCATTTT.

The rearrangement uses TRBV7-9 and TRBJ2-2; no firm D call. V lost 4 bases to trimming and J lost 1 base, with 10 bases between them. CDR3 length: 15 residues. Germline lookup yields CDR1 SEHNR and CDR2 FQNEAQ (reference sequence). The DNA for the CDR3 is TGTGCCAGCAGCTCTGTGGGGTGGAACACCGGGGAGCTGTTTTTT. Protein product: CASSSVGWNTGELFF.